Each of the 12 T cell receptor beta chains below was sequenced from the same sample in a study of technical replicates of blood from four donors. TCRdb's copy holds only in-frame clones and misses some; the assay was immunoSEQ multiplex PCR. There are about 97,000 clones in the sample; just under 95% occur only once, and 0.33% lies in the top ten. Sequencing was done on a sample of T cells isolated from PBMCs. These receptors originate from a human donor in good health.

This chain joins TRBV19 and TRBJ2-1; TRBD2 agrees at 11 bases. The length of the CDR3 is 15 residues. Germline loops: CDR1 LNHDA, CDR2 SQIVND (reference sequence). The junction had 2 bases not matched to a gene; V was cut back by 2 bases and J by 5 bases. The CDR3 DNA is TGTGCCAGTAGTATAATGGGACTAGCGGACAATGAGCAGTTCTTC. It translates to CASSIMGLADNEQFF. Full variable domain (outside the CDR3, taken from reference TRBV19 and TRBJ2-1): DGGITQSPKYLFRKEGQNVTLSCEQNLNHDAMYWYRQDPGQGLRLIYYSQIVNDFQKGDIAEGYSVSREKKESFPLTVTSAQKNPTAFYLCASSIMGLADNEQFFGPGTRLTVL.

This rearrangement joins TRBV29-1 to TRBJ2-3, with TRBD1 matching 10 bases. The ends lost 8 bases at V and 4 bases at J; junction bases unmatched: 9. Germline-derived CDR1 and CDR2 are SQVTM and ANQGSEA. CDR3 length: 14 amino acids. CDR3 nucleotide sequence: TGCAGCTCCCTCAACGGACAGGGGGCAGATACGCAGTATTTT. Protein sequence: CSSLNGQGADTQYF.

This rearrangement joins TRBV5-4 to TRBJ2-4; D may be TRBD2 (6 bases). Germline values: CDR1 SGHNT, CDR2 YYREEE (reference sequence). The CDR3 totals 15 residues. The V end was cut by 2 bases, the J end by 1 base, with 10 bases between. The DNA of the CDR3 is TGTGCCAGCAGCTTTTGGGGGGAGGCCAAAAACATTCAGTACTTC. It yields the protein CASSFWGEAKNIQYF. Based on the CDR3 plus reference TRBV5-4 and TRBJ2-4, the full variable domain is ETGVTQSPTHLIKTRGQQVTLRCSSQSGHNTVSWYQQALGQGPQFIFQYYREEENGRGNFPPRFSGLQFPNYSSELNVNALELDDSALYLCASSFWGEAKNIQYFGAGTRLSVL.

The chain uses TRBV6-6 and TRBJ2-1; TRBD1 matches 10 bases. Germline CDR1 and CDR2: MNHNY and SVGAGI (reference sequence). The CDR3 runs 15 residues. V dropped 6 bases and J dropped 5; count of bases not matched to a gene: 7. This CDR3 reads CASRTSGTGDNEQFF. The CDR3 DNA sequence: TGTGCCAGCAGAACCTCCGGGACAGGGGACAATGAGCAGTTCTTC.

The chain employs TRBV4-2 and TRBJ1-4; D possibly corresponds to TRBD1 (5 bases). Germline CDR1 is LGHNA and CDR2 is YNFKEQ. The CDR3 consists of 16 residues. V was cut by 0 bases and J by 3 bases, with 11 bases left in between. The CDR3 coding sequence is TGTGCCAGCAGCCAAGATCGGGGGGGTTCTAATGAAAAACTGTTTTTT. Its translation: CASSQDRGGSNEKLFF.

The V call is TRBV7-2, the J call TRBJ2-2; the D is unclear. The CDR3 has 16 residues. V was shortened by 1 base and J by 0 bases, with 9 bases between the two germline ends. Germline CDR1 is SGHTA and CDR2 is FQGNSA. For the CDR3, the DNA is TGTGCCAGCAGCTTAGTAGCCGAATCGAACACCGGGGAGCTGTTTTTT. Translation gives CASSLVAESNTGELFF.

The chain recombines TRBV29-1 with TRBJ2-5, with 7 nucleotides matching TRBD2. With V trimmed by 3 bases and J by 7 bases, 5 bases remained unmatched. Germline V CDR1 and CDR2: SQVTM, ANQGSEA. This CDR3 is built from 12 residues. The DNA for the CDR3 is TGCAGCGTTGAGCGGGAGTTCGGGACCCAGTACTTC. This sequence encodes CSVEREFGTQYF.

The V and J genes are TRBV7-2 and TRBJ2-3, with 7 bases aligning to TRBD1. Per germline, CDR1 SGHTA and CDR2 FQGNSA. The CDR3 is made up of 12 amino acids. Germline trimming cut 5 bases from V and 10 bases from J; bases unmatched to any gene: 6. The CDR3 coding sequence is TGTGCCAGCAGCCGTGACAGGGCTGCGCAGTATTTT. This encodes CASSRDRAAQYF.

The gene calls are TRBV9 and TRBJ2-2, with 7 positions matching TRBD2. CDR3 size: 13 residues. V lost 3 bases, J lost 5 bases, and 1 base stayed unmatched. From germline, CDR1 is SGDLS and CDR2 YYNGEE. CDR3 region: CASSGGGTGELFF. CDR3 bases: TGTGCCAGCAGCGGGGGGGGTACCGGGGAGCTGTTTTTT.

V is TRBV18 and J is TRBJ2-5; perhaps TRBD1 as D (6 bases). The CDR3 totals 14 residues. Trimming left V 10 bases short and J 4 bases short, with 19 bases between. Germline-derived CDR1 and CDR2 are KGHSH and LQKENI. The CDR3 nucleotides are TGTGCCACCGCAACCAGGGGACCCTCAGAGACCCAGTACTTC. Amino acid sequence: CATATRGPSETQYF.

In the case of this clone: The sample holds other DNA sequences that translate to the same CDR3. The chain joins TRBV6-5 to TRBJ2-7, with TRBD2 matching 14 bases. The V gene end was trimmed by 5 bases and the J gene end by 3 bases; junction bases not matched to a gene: 3. The CDR3 loop spans 15 amino acids. In germline, CDR1 is MNHEY, CDR2 SVGAGI. CDR3 in amino acids: CASSPGTSGSYEQYF. CDR3 DNA: TGTGCCAGCAGTCCCGGGACTAGCGGGAGCTACGAGCAGTACTTC.

V usage is TRBV19 and J usage is TRBJ2-7, with 14 bases fitting TRBD2. The V gene's germline CDR1 is LNHDA and CDR2 SQIVND (reference sequence). The CDR3 covers 14 residues. V shed 5 bases, J shed 5 bases, and the junction held 2 bases outside the gene matches. CDR3 bases: TGTGCCAGTAGTTGGGGACTAGCGGGAGACGAGCAGTACTTC. Translation gives CASSWGLAGDEQYF.